The sequence of this T cell receptor beta chain was determined in a study of blood T cell repertoires in COVID-19. Study context: Specimens from acute and convalescent COVID-19 originated in the United States, Italy and Spain. PBMCs, B-cell-depleted T cells, or T cells provided the cDNA or gDNA that made up the material.

To note about this clone: This same CDR3 is encoded by further DNA sequences in the sample.

V lost 4 bases and J lost 3, with 12 bases in between. The CDR3 runs 14 residues. Germline values: CDR1 LNHDA, CDR2 SQIVND (reference sequence). The assay was immunoSEQ multiplex PCR, and TCRdb's table has in-frame clones only and misses some. In the table there are approximately 26,000 clones, almost 90% of which are singletons. The specimen was peripheral blood. The sequence was collected from a woman between 55 and 75 years old with active COVID-19. The J gene is TRBJ1-2, the V gene TRBV19, with a tentative D call TRBD1 (6 bases). CDR3 protein: CASSTRDIHYGYTF. CDR3 coding DNA: TGTGCCAGTAGTACACGGGACATCCACTATGGCTACACCTTC. Complete variable domain (other parts from reference TRBV19 and TRBJ1-2): DGGITQSPKYLFRKEGQNVTLSCEQNLNHDAMYWYRQDPGQGLRLIYYSQIVNDFQKGDIAEGYSVSREKKESFPLTVTSAQKNPTAFYLCASSTRDIHYGYTFGSGTRLTVV.